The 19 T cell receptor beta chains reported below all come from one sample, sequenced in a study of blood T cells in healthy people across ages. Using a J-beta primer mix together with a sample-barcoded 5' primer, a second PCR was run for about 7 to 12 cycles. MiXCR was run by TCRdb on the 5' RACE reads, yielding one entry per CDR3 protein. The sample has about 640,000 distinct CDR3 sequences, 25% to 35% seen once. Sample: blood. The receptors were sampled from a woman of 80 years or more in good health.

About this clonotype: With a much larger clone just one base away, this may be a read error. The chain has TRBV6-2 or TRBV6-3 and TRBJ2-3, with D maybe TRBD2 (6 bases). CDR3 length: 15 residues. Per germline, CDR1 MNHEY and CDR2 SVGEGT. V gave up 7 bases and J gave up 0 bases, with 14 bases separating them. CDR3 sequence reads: CASILRRESTDTQYF. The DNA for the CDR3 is TGTGCCAGCATTTTGCGGAGGGAAAGCACAGATACGCAGTATTTT.

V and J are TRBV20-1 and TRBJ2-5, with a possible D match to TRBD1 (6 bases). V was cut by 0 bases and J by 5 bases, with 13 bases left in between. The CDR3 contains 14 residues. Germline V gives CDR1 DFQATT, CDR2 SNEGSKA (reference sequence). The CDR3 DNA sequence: TGCAGTGCTAGAGATCTCAGGGGAAGCGAGACCCAGTACTTC. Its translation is CSARDLRGSETQYF.

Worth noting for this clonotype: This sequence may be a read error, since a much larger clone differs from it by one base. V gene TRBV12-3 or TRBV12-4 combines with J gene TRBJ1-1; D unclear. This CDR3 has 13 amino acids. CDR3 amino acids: CANSPDDGVEAFF. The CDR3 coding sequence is TGTGCCAACAGTCCCGACGACGGAGTTGAAGCTTTCTTT.

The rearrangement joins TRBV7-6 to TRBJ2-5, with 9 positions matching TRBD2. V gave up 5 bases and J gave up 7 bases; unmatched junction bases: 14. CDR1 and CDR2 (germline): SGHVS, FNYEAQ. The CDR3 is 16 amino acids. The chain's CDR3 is CASSVTAGGLGGTQYF. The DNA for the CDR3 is TGTGCCAGCAGCGTCACAGCGGGGGGCCTTGGGGGGACCCAGTACTTC.

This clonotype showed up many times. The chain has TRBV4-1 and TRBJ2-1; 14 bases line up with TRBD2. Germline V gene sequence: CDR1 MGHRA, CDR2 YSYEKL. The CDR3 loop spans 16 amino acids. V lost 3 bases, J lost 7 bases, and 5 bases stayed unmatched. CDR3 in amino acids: CASSHRLAGGLNEQFF. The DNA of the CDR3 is TGCGCCAGCAGCCACAGACTAGCGGGGGGGCTAAATGAGCAGTTCTTC.

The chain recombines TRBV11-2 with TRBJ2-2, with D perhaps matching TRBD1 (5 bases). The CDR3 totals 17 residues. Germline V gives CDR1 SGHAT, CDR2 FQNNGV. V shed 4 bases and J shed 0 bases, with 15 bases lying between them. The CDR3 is CASSYDSSFANTGELFF. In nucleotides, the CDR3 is TGTGCCAGCAGCTACGACAGTTCGTTCGCGAACACCGGGGAGCTGTTTTTT. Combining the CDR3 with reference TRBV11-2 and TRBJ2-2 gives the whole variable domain EAGVAQSPRYKIIEKRQSVAFWCNPISGHATLYWYQQILGQGPKLLIQFQNNGVVDDSQLPKDRFSAERLKGVDSTLKIQPAKLEDSAVYLCASSYDSSFANTGELFFGEGSRLTVL.

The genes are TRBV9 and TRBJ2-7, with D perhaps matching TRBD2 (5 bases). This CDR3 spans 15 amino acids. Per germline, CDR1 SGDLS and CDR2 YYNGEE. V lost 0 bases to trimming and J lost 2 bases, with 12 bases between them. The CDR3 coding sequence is TGTGCCAGCAGCGTAGGAGGGTACGATCCCTACGAGCAGTACTTC. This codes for CASSVGGYDPYEQYF. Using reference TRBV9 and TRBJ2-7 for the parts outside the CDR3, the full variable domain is DSGVTQTPKHLITATGQRVTLRCSPRSGDLSVYWYQQSLDQGLQFLIQYYNGEERAKGNILERFSAQQFPDLHSELNLSSLELGDSALYFCASSVGGYDPYEQYFGPGTRLTVT.

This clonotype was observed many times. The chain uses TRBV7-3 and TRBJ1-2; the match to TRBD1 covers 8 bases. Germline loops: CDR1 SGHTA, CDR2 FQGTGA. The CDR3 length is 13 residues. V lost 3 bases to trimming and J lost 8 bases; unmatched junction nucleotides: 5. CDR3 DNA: TGTGCCAGCAGCTTTCCAGGGGGCTTGGGCTACACCTTC. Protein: CASSFPGGLGYTF.

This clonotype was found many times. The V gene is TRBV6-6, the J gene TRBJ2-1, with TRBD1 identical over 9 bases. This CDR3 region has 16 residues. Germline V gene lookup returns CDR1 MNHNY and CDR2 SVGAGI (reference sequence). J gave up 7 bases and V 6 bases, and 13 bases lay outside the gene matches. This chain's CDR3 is CASSSRTGQGKNEQFF. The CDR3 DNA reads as TGTGCCAGCAGCTCTCGTACGGGACAGGGCAAGAATGAGCAGTTCTTC.

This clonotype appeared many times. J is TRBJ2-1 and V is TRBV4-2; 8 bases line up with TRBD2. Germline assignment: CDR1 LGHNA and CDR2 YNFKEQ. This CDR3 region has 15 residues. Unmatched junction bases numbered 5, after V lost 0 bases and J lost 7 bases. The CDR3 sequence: CASSQELADENEQFF. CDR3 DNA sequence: TGTGCCAGCAGCCAAGAACTAGCGGACGAGAATGAGCAGTTCTTC.

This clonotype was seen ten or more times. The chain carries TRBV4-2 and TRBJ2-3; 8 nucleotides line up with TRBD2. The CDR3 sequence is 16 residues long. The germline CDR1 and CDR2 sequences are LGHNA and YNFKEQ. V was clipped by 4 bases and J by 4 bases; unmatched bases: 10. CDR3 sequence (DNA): TGTGCCAGCAGCCCGGCCCGGGGGGGGGAAGCAGATACGCAGTATTTT. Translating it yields CASSPARGGEADTQYF.

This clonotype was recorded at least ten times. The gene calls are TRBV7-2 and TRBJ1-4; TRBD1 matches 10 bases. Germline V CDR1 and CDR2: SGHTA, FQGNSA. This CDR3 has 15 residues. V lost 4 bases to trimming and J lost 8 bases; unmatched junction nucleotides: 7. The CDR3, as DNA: TGTGCCAGCAGCTACGACAGGGGGCTAGGCGAAAAACTGTTTTTT. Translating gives CASSYDRGLGEKLFF.

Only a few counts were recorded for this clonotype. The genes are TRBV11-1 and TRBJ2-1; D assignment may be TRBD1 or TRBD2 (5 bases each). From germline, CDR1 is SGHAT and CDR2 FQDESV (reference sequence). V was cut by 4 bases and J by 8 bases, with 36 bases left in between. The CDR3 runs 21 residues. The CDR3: CASSSIQSRGGTGTPRYEQFF. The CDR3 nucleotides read TGTGCCAGCAGCTCAATACAGTCACGAGGAGGAACCGGGACCCCCCGGTATGAGCAGTTCTTC.

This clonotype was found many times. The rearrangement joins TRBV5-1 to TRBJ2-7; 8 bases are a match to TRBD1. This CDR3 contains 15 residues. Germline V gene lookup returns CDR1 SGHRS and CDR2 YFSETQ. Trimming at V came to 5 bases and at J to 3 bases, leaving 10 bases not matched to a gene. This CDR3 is CASRLGQGSFYEQYF. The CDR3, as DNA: TGCGCCAGCAGACTTGGACAGGGTAGTTTCTACGAGCAGTACTTC.

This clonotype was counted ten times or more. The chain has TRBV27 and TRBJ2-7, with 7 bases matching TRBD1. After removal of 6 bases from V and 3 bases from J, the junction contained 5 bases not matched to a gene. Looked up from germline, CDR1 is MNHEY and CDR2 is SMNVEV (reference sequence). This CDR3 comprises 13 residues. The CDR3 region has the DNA TGTGCCAGCAGCTTCGCAGGGGGCTACGAGCAGTACTTC. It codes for CASSFAGGYEQYF.

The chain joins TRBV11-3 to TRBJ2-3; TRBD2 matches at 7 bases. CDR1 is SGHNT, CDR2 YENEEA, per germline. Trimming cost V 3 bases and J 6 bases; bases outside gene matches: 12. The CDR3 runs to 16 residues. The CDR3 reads CASSFLGGRIFDTQYF. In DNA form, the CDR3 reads TGTGCCAGCAGCTTCCTGGGCGGGAGAATATTCGATACGCAGTATTTT.

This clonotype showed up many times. The CDR3 spells CASSPLARGLTDTQYF. The CDR3, as DNA: TGTGCCAGCTCACCACTCGCCAGGGGGCTTACAGATACGCAGTATTTT. The genes are TRBV18 and TRBJ2-3; 8 nucleotides align to TRBD1. The J segment lost 3 bases and the V segment lost 1 base, leaving 6 bases of the junction unmatched. The CDR3 consists of 16 residues. CDR1 and CDR2 from the germline V gene are KGHSH and LQKENI.

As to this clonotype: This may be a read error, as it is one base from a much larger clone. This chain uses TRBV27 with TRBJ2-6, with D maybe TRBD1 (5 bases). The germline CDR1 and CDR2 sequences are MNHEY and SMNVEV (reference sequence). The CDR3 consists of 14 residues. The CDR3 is CASPGLSGANVRTF. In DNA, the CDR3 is TGTGCCAGCCCAGGCCTCTCTGGGGCCAACGTCCGGACTTTC.

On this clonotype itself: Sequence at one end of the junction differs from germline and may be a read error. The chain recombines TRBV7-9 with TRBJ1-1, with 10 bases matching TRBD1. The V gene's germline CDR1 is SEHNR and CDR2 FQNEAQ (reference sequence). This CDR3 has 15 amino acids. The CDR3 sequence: CDSSPGTGAMTEAFF. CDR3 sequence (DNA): TGTGACAGCAGCCCGGGGACAGGGGCTATGACTGAAGCTTTCTTT.